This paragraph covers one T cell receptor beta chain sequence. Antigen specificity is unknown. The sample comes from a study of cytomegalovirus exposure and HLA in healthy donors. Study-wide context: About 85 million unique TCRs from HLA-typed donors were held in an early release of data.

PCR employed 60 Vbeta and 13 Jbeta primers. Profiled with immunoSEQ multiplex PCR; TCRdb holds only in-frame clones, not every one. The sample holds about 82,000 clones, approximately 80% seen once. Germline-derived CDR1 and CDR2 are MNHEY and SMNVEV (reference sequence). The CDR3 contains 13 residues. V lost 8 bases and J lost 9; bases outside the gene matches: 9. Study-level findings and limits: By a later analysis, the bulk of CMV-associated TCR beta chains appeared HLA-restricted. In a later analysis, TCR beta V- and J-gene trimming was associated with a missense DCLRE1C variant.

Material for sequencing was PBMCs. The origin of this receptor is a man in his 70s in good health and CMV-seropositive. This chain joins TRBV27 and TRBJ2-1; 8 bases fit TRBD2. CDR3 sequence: CASRREVFAEQFF. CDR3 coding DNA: TGTGCCAGCCGGCGGGAGGTATTCGCTGAGCAGTTCTTC.